The TCR beta chain described here comes from a study of T cell clonality in common variable immunodeficiency. TCRdb keeps only in-frame clones here, not all; method: immunoSEQ multiplex PCR. Recorded here are over 30,000 clones, none singletons. Study-wide findings and caveats: In common variable immunodeficiency, TCR beta chains reportedly carried fewer deletions and N-nucleotide insertions. TCRbeta clonality was increased in CVID versus healthy controls.

This clone was picked up many times. Its target is not known. The read falls 3 residues short of the CDR3 end, and the missing part is taken from the germline J gene. Trimming at V came to 0 bases and at J to 3 bases, leaving 5 bases not matched to a gene. This CDR3 comprises 16 residues. The J gene is TRBJ1-2, the V gene TRBV23-1; 9 positions agree with TRBD1. TRBV23-1 is flagged as an ORF with uncertain function. The source material was peripheral blood mononuclear cells. The sequence was obtained from a person aged 18 to 75 in good health. The sequenced part of the CDR3 DNA is TGCGCCAGCAGTCAATCAGGGACAGGGTTTGACTATGGC. This codes for CASSQSGTGFDYG. The CDR3 as a whole reads CASSQSGTGFDYGYTF.